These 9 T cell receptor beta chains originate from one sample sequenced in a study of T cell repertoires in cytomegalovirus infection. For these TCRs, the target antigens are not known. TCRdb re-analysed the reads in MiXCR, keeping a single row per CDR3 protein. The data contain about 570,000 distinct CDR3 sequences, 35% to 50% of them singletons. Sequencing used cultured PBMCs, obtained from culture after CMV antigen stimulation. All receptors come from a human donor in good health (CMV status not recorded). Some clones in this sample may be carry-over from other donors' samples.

The CDR3 nucleotides read TGTGCCAGTAGTATCGCGGCGTCTGGATTCAATCAGCCCCAGCATTTT. Translated: CASSIAASGFNQPQHF. The chain employs TRBV19 and TRBJ1-5; D gene uncertain. V gave up 3 bases and J gave up 3 bases, with 15 bases separating them. CDR1 is LNHDA, CDR2 SQIVND, per germline (reference sequence). The CDR3 has 16 residues.

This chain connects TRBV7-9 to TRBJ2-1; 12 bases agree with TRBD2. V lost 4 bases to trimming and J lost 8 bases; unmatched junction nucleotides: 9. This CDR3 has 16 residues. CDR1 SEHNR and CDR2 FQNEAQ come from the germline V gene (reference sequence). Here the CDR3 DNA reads TGTGCCAGCAGCTCCTCTAGCGGGGGGGCTGGAGATGAGCAGTTCTTC. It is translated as CASSSSSGGAGDEQFF.

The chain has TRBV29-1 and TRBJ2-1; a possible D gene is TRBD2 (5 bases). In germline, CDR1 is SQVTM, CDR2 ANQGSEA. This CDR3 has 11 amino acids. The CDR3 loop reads CIAQVANEQFF. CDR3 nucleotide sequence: TGCATCGCACAAGTAGCGAATGAGCAGTTCTTC.

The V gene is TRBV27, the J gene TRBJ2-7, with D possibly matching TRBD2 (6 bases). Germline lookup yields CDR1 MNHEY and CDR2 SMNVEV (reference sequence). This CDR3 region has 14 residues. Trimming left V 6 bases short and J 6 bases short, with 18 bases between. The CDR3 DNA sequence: TGTGCCAGCAGGGGGGGTGGGCAGGCGGCCGAGCAGTACTTC. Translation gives CASRGGGQAAEQYF.

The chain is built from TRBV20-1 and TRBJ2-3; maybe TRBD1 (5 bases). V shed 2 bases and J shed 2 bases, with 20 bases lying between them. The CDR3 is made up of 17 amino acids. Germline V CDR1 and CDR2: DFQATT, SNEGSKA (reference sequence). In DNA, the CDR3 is TGCAGTGCTAGACACTCCAGGGAATGGGGCGCCACAGATACGCAGTATTTT. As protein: CSARHSREWGATDTQYF.

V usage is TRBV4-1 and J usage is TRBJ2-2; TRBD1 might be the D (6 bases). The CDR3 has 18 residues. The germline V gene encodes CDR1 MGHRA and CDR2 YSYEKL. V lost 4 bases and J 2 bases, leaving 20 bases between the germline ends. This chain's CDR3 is CASSLRLQGQSNTGELFF. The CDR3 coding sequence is TGCGCCAGCAGCCTTCGCCTCCAAGGACAGAGCAACACCGGGGAGCTGTTTTTT.

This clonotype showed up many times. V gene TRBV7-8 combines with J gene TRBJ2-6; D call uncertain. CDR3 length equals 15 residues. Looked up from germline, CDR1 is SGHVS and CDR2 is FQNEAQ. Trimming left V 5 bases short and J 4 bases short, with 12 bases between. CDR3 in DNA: TGTGCCAGCAGCCTCGAACGGGCCGGGGCCAACGTCCTGACTTTC. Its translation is CASSLERAGANVLTF. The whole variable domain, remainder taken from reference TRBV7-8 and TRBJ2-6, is GAGVSQSPRYKVAKRGQDVALRCDPISGHVSLFWYQQALGQGPEFLTYFQNEAQLDKSGLPSDRFFAERPEGSVSTLKIQRTQQEDSAVYLCASSLERAGANVLTFGAGSRLTVL.

The chain's CDR3 is CSASPANYGYTF. The CDR3 DNA reads TGCAGTGCTAGTCCGGCTAACTATGGCTACACCTTC. V and J are TRBV20-1 and TRBJ1-2; D is ambiguous. CDR1 is DFQATT and CDR2 is SNEGSKA in the germline V gene (reference sequence). The CDR3 spans 12 residues. The germline V and J ends were trimmed by 3 bases and 0 bases, with 5 bases remaining between them.

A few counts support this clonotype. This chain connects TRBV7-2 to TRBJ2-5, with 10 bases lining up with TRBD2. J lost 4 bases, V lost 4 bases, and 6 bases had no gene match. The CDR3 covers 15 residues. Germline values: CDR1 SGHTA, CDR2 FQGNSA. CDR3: CASSSQRGGGETQYF. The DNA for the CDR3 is TGTGCCAGCAGCTCACAGCGGGGGGGGGGAGAGACCCAGTACTTC. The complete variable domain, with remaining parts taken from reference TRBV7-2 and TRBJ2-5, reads GAGVSQSPSNKVTEKGKDVELRCDPISGHTALYWYRQSLGQGLEFLIYFQGNSAPDKSGLPSDRFSAERTGGSVSTLTIQRTQQEDSAVYLCASSSQRGGGETQYFGPGTRLLVL.